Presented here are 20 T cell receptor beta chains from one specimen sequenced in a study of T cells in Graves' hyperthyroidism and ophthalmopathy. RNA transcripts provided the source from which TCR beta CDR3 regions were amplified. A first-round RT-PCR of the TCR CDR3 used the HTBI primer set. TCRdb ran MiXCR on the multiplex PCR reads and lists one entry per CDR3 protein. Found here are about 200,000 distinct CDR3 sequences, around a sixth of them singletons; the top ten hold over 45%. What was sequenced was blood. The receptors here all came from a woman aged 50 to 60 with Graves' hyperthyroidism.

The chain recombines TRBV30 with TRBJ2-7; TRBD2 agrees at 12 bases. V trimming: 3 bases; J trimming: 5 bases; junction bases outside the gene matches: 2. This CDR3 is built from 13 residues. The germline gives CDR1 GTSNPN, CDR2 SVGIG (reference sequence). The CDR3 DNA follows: TGTGCCTGGAGGACTAGCGGGAGAAACGAGCAGTACTTC. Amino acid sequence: CAWRTSGRNEQYF. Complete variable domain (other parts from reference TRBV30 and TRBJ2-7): SQTIHQWPATLVQPVGSPLSLECTVEGTSNPNLYWYRQAAGRGLQLLFYSVGIGQISSEVPQNLSASRPQDRQFILSSKKLLLSDSGFYLCAWRTSGRNEQYFGPGTRLTVT.

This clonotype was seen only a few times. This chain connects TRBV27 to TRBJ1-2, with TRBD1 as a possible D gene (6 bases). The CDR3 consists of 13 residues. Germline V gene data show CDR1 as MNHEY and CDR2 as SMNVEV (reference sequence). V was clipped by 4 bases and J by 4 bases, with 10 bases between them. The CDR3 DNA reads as TGTGCCAGCAGTTCAGGGGTAGGCTATGGCTACACCTTC. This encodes CASSSGVGYGYTF.

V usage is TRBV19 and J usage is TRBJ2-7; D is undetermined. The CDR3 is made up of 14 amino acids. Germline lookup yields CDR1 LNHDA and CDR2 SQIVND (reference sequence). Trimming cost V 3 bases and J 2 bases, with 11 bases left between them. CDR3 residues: CASSIHRETYEQYF. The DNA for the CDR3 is TGTGCCAGTAGTATCCATCGTGAAACCTACGAGCAGTACTTC.

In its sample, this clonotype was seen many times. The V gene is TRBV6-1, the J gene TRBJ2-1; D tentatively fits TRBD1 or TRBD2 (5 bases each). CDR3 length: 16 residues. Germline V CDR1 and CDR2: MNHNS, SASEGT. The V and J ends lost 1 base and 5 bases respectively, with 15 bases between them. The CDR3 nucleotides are TGTGCCAGCAGTGAAGGCGGACACCGGGACCACAATGAGCAGTTCTTC. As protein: CASSEGGHRDHNEQFF.

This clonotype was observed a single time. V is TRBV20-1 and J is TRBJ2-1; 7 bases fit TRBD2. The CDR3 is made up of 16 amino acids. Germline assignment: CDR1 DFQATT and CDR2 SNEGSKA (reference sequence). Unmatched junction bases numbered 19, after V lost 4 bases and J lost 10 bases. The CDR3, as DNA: TGCAGTGCTACGGTCCCCCGTGGACTAGTCATCGGCGAGCAGTTCTTC. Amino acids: CSATVPRGLVIGEQFF.

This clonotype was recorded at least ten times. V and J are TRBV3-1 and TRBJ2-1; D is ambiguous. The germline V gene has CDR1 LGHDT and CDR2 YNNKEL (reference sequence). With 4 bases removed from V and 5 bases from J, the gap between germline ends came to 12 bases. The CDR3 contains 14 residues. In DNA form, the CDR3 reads TGTGCCAGCAGCCTTATGGACGCCAACAATGAGCAGTTCTTC. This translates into CASSLMDANNEQFF.

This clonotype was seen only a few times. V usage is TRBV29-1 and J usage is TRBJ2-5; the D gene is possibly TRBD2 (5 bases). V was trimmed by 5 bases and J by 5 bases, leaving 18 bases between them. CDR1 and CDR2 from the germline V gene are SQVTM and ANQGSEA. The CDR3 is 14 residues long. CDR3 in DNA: TGCAGCGTTAGGGTCCTTGACACGGGGGAGACCCAGTACTTC. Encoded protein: CSVRVLDTGETQYF.

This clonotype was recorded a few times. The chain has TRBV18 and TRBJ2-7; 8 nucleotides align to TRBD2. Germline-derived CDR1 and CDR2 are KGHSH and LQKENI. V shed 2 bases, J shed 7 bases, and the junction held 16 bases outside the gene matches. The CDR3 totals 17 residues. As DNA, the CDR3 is TGTGCCAGCTCACCAATTTTAGCGGGATCATCAGTGGGGGAGCAGTACTTC. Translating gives CASSPILAGSSVGEQYF.

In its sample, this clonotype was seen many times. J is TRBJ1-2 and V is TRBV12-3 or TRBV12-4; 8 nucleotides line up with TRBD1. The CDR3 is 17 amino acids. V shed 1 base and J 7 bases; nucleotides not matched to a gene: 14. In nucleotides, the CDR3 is TGTGCCAGCAGTTTAGTTGGTCCATGGACAGGGTTTGGTGGCTACACCTTC. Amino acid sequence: CASSLVGPWTGFGGYTF.

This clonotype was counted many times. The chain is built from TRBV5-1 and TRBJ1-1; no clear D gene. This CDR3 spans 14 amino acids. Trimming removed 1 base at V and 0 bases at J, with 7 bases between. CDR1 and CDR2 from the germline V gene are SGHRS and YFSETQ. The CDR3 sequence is CASSLPGMNTEAFF. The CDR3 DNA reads TGCGCCAGCAGCTTGCCAGGCATGAACACTGAAGCTTTCTTT.

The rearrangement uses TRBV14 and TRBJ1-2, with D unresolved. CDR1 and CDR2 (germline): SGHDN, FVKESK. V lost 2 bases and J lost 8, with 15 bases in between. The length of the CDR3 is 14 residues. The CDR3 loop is CASSQTRIDRGYTF. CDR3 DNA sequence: TGTGCCAGCAGCCAAACTAGAATCGACCGGGGCTACACCTTC.

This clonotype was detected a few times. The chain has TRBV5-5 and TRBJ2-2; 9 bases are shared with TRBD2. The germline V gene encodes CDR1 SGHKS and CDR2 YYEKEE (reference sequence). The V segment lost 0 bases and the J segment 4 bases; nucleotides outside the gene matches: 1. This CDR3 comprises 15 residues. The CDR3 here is CASSLGSGSTGELFF. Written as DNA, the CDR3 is TGTGCCAGCAGCTTGGGTAGCGGGAGCACCGGGGAGCTGTTTTTT.

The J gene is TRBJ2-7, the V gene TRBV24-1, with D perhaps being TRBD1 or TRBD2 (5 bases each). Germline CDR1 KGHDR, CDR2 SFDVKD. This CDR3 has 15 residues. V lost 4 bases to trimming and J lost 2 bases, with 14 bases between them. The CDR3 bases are TGTGCCACCAGTGACACGGGACGTAGGACCTACGAGCAGTACTTC. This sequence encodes CATSDTGRRTYEQYF.

CDR3 region: CASSVDSKPNYGYTF. The CDR3 DNA sequence: TGTGCCAGCAGCGTCGACTCAAAACCTAACTATGGCTACACCTTC. V usage is TRBV9 and J usage is TRBJ1-2; D ambiguous. The CDR3 is made up of 15 amino acids. Per the germline V gene, CDR1 is SGDLS and CDR2 is YYNGEE. Trimming took 2 bases from V and 0 from J, leaving 11 bases between them.

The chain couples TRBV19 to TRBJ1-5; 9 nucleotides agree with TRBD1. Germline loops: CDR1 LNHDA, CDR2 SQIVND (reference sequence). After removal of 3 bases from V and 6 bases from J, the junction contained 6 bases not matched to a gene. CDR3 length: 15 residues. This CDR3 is CASSIGTGGGQPQHF. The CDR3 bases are TGTGCCAGTAGTATCGGAACAGGGGGCGGTCAGCCCCAGCATTTT.

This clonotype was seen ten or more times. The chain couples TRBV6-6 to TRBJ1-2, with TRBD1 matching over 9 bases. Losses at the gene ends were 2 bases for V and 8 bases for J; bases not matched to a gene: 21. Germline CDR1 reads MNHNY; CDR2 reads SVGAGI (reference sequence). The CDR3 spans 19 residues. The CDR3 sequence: CASSYTQARGTGPLGGYTF. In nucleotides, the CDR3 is TGTGCCAGCAGTTACACGCAAGCCCGCGGGACAGGGCCCCTCGGGGGCTACACCTTC.

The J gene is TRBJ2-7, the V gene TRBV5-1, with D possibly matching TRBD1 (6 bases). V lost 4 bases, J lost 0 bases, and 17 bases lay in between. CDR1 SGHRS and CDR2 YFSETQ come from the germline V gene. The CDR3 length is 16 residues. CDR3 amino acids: CASSLFDHRDSYEQYF. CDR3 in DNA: TGCGCCAGCAGCCTCTTCGATCACAGGGACTCCTACGAGCAGTACTTC.

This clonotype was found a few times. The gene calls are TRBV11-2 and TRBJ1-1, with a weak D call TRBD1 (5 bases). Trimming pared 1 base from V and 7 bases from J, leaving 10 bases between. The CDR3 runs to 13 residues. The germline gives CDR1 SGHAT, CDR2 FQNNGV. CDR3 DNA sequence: TGTGCCAGCAGCTTAGGGCCCAGGGTTGAAGCTTTCTTT. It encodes CASSLGPRVEAFF. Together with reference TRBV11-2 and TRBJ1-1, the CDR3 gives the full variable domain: EAGVAQSPRYKIIEKRQSVAFWCNPISGHATLYWYQQILGQGPKLLIQFQNNGVVDDSQLPKDRFSAERLKGVDSTLKIQPAKLEDSAVYLCASSLGPRVEAFFGQGTRLTVV.

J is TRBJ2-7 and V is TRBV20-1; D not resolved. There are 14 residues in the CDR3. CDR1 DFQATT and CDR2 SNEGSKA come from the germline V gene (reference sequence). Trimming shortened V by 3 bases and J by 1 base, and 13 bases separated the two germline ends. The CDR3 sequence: CSASRPEPSYEQYF. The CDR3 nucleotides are TGCAGTGCTAGTCGGCCAGAGCCGTCCTACGAGCAGTACTTC.

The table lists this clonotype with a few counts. CDR3 in DNA: TGTGCCAGCAGCCAGAGGCGGCAGATGAACACTGAAGCTTTCTTT. Translated: CASSQRRQMNTEAFF. The chain is built from TRBV14 and TRBJ1-1, with D unclear. Germline CDR1 is SGHDN and CDR2 is FVKESK. This CDR3 has 15 residues. V shed 3 bases and J shed 0 bases, with 11 bases lying between them.